This T cell receptor (beta chain) was sequenced for a study of blood T cell repertoires in COVID-19. The V gene's germline CDR1 is LNHDA and CDR2 SQIVND (reference sequence). J was trimmed by 6 bases and V by 2 bases; bases with no gene match: 6. There are 16 residues in the CDR3. This table comes from immunoSEQ multiplex PCR, and its TCRdb copy is limited to in-frame clones, with some not included. This table holds about 200,000 clones, roughly 82% found once. The sample consisted of PBMCs or T cells enriched from blood (not recorded which). The TCR sequence derives from a man in his forties or fifties with acute COVID-19. The rearrangement joins TRBV19 to TRBJ2-2; 10 bases map to TRBD2. The CDR3 region is CASSINVAGGPGELFF. The CDR3 coding sequence is TGTGCCAGTAGTATAAACGTAGCGGGAGGTCCCGGGGAGCTGTTTTTT. Drawing the rest from reference TRBV19 and TRBJ2-2, the complete variable domain is DGGITQSPKYLFRKEGQNVTLSCEQNLNHDAMYWYRQDPGQGLRLIYYSQIVNDFQKGDIAEGYSVSREKKESFPLTVTSAQKNPTAFYLCASSINVAGGPGELFFGEGSRLTVL.